This T cell receptor (beta chain) was obtained from a study of T cells in women clearing cervical HPV infection. Study summary: Cases were women with histologically confirmed HPV16-related CIN3 or worse, including 2 invasive cancers.

Remarks on this clone: What it recognizes is unknown. The observed sequence ends 3 residues before the CDR3 terminus, with the missing tail filled in from the germline J gene.

V lost 3 bases to trimming and J lost 5 bases; unmatched junction nucleotides: 3. The germline V gene encodes CDR1 SGHTA and CDR2 FQGNSA. The CDR3 length is 14 residues. Study results and limitations: Controls had more TRBV6-7 (0.16%) than cases (around 0.11%). CIN3+ cases had significantly higher TCR repertoire richness than controls, but evenness did not differ.

Assay used: immunoSEQ multiplex PCR; TCRdb lists only in-frame clones, some missing. The clone table shows some 30,000 clones, with the ten largest holding 2.5% to 3.5%. This chain connects TRBV7-2 to TRBJ2-1, with TRBD2 identical over 8 bases. This clonotype was sampled from a woman aged 18 to 75 with a cervical HPV16 infection that either progressed to CIN3+ or cleared (not recorded which). The material sequenced was blood buffy coat. The sequenced CDR3 bases are TGTGCCAGCAGCTTTAGCGGGAAACACAATGAG. Amino acid sequence: CASSFSGKHNE. The whole CDR3 protein reads CASSFSGKHNEQFF.